The rows below give T cell receptor beta chains drawn from one sample of a study of T cell repertoires in cytomegalovirus infection. TCRdb independently ran MiXCR on the reads; one entry per CDR3 protein. The sample holds approximately 320,000 distinct CDR3 sequences; more than 8% are singletons and the top ten take 3.5% to 4.5%. The sequenced sample was PBMCs. The receptor set was obtained from a human donor in good health (CMV status not recorded). Some clones in this sample may be carry-over from other donors' samples. Both conserved end residues are part of each CDR3. A D gene is named only where the DNA matches it firmly. Size values are once, few and many counts, or a class for expanded clones, and some rows have none.

clone size | J gene | D gene | V gene | CDR3 protein | CDR3 DNA
many | TRBJ2-5 | TRBD1 | TRBV7-6 | CASSTGTGRETQYF | TGTGCCAGCAGCACCGGGACAGGGCGGGAGACCCAGTACTTC
. | TRBJ1-5 | . | TRBV5-5 | CASSSGPQGSNQPQHF | TGTGCCAGCAGCTCCGGACCACAGGGTAGCAATCAGCCCCAGCATTTT
. | TRBJ1-4 | . | TRBV5-5 | CASSSPWKLTNEKLFF | TGTGCCAGCAGCTCACCCTGGAAGCTAACTAATGAAAAACTGTTTTTT
. | TRBJ2-3 | . | TRBV19 | CASSIGGRGADTQYF | TGTGCCAGTAGTATAGGAGGCAGGGGGGCAGATACGCAGTATTTT
. | TRBJ2-5 | . | TRBV4-3 | CASSQGLWQETQYF | TGCGCCAGCAGCCAAGGTCTCTGGCAAGAGACCCAGTACTTC
. | TRBJ2-7 | . | TRBV6-5 | CASSYSQDPPHEQYF | TGTGCCAGCAGTTACTCGCAGGATCCCCCCCACGAGCAGTACTTC
. | TRBJ2-3 | TRBD2 | TRBV11-2 | CASSSSGLAGTDTQYF | TGTGCCAGCAGCTCGTCGGGACTAGCGGGCACAGATACGCAGTATTTT
many | TRBJ1-6 | . | TRBV7-2 | CASSTQPTGYNSPLHF | TGTGCCAGCAGCACCCAACCCACAGGGTACAATTCACCCCTCCACTTT
few | TRBJ1-1 | TRBD1 | TRBV27 | CASKGTGGSRDTEAFF | TGTGCCAGCAAAGGGACAGGGGGTAGTCGGGACACTGAAGCTTTCTTT
many | TRBJ2-7 | . | TRBV20-1 | CSARFQRLPYEQYF | TGCAGTGCTAGGTTCCAGCGCCTCCCCTACGAGCAGTACTTC
. | TRBJ2-1 | TRBD1 | TRBV15 | CATSWSPRTGVDEQFF | TGTGCCACCAGCTGGAGTCCGAGGACAGGGGTCGATGAGCAGTTCTTC
. | TRBJ2-2 | . | TRBV7-3 | CASSFNGLTGELFF | TGTGCCAGCAGCTTTAACGGACTCACCGGGGAGCTGTTTTTT
many | TRBJ1-1 | . | TRBV7-2 | CASSPGRGNTEAFF | TGTGCCAGCAGCCCCGGAAGGGGGAACACTGAAGCTTTCTTT
few | TRBJ1-1 | . | TRBV6-2/TRBV6-3 | CASSYSGQNRGGTEAFF | TGTGCCAGCAGTTACTCCGGACAAAACAGAGGGGGCACTGAAGCTTTCTTT
few | TRBJ2-3 | TRBD2 | TRBV20-1 | CSAPKRAGLAVTDTQYF | TGCAGTGCTCCCAAAAGGGCAGGGCTAGCGGTCACAGATACGCAGTATTTT
few | TRBJ1-2 | TRBD1 | TRBV2 | CASSEPGTGGPTIPHYGYTF | TGTGCCAGCAGTGAACCCGGGACAGGCGGACCAACCATACCCCATTATGGCTACACCTTC
few | TRBJ2-1 | . | TRBV12-3/TRBV12-4 | CASKGGATVQQFF | TGTGCCAGCAAGGGGGGGGCAACAGTCCAGCAGTTCTTC
many | TRBJ1-1 | . | TRBV27 | CASSASMANTEAFF | TGTGCCAGCAGTGCAAGCATGGCGAACACTGAAGCTTTCTTT
many | TRBJ2-1 | TRBD2 | TRBV7-9 | CASSPSGAVTTSYNEQFF | TGTGCCAGCAGCCCTAGCGGGGCTGTCACTACATCCTACAATGAGCAGTTCTTC
. | TRBJ2-5 | . | TRBV25-1 | CASSDHQETQYF | TGTGCCAGCAGTGATCACCAAGAGACCCAGTACTTC
few | TRBJ1-6 | . | TRBV4-1 | CASSQDATERVTLHF | TGCGCCAGCAGCCAAGACGCAACCGAGAGGGTCACCCTCCACTTT
. | TRBJ2-2 | TRBD2 | TRBV11-2 | CASSEGGTSGLTGELFF | TGTGCCAGCAGCGAGGGGGGGACTAGCGGTCTCACCGGGGAGCTGTTTTTT
. | TRBJ1-6 | . | TRBV4-3 | CASSQEWRGGSPLHF | TGCGCCAGCAGCCAAGAATGGAGGGGGGGTTCACCCCTCCACTTT
few | TRBJ2-4 | . | TRBV6-2/TRBV6-3 | CASSYRTVAKNIQYF | TGTGCCAGCAGTTATCGGACGGTAGCCAAAAACATTCAGTACTTC
many | TRBJ1-6 | TRBD1 | TRBV6-5 | CASSPTGTGGSPLHF | TGTGCCAGCAGTCCCACCGGGACAGGGGGTTCACCCCTCCACTTT
many | TRBJ2-7 | . | TRBV7-2 | CASSSLSGPLGEQYF | TGTGCCAGCAGCTCCTTATCGGGACCCCTCGGCGAGCAGTACTTC
. | TRBJ1-5 | . | TRBV30 | CAWSTGGTGPQHF | TGTGCCTGGAGTACGGGGGGGACGGGGCCCCAGCATTTT
many | TRBJ1-3 | . | TRBV11-2 | CASSLVVGGTGNTIYF | TGTGCCAGCAGCCTAGTGGTCGGGGGGACTGGAAACACCATATATTTT
few | TRBJ1-1 | . | TRBV11-2 | CASRSLRGRNTEAFF | TGTGCCAGCAGGTCGCTCAGGGGTAGGAACACTGAAGCTTTCTTT
few | TRBJ1-2 | TRBD1 | TRBV7-6 | CASSRTGGVDYGYTF | TGTGCCAGCAGCCGGACAGGGGGGGTGGACTATGGCTACACCTTC
many | TRBJ1-1 | . | TRBV19 | CATWDVMNTEAFF | TGTGCCACCTGGGACGTCATGAACACTGAAGCTTTCTTT
many | TRBJ2-1 | . | TRBV6-6 | CASSYSASSYNEQFF | TGTGCCAGCAGTTACTCGGCTTCGTCCTACAATGAGCAGTTCTTC
many | TRBJ1-2 | . | TRBV7-2 | CASSLGIYGYTF | TGTGCCAGCAGCTTAGGGATCTATGGCTACACCTTC
few | TRBJ2-7 | . | TRBV14 | CASSQGGRDGSYEQYF | TGTGCCAGCAGCCAAGGGGGGAGAGACGGAAGCTACGAGCAGTACTTC
few | TRBJ2-2 | TRBD1 | TRBV7-3 | CASSPQGFPAGELFF | TGTGCCAGCAGCCCACAGGGGTTCCCGGCCGGGGAGCTGTTTTTT
many | TRBJ2-5 | TRBD2 | TRBV11-3 | CASSLTRGSKTQYF | TGTGCCAGCAGCCTAACCCGCGGGAGTAAGACCCAGTACTTC
few | TRBJ2-7 | TRBD2 | TRBV2 | CASQGGSSHEQYF | TGTGCCAGCCAGGGCGGGAGTAGCCACGAGCAGTACTTC
many | TRBJ1-5 | TRBD1 | TRBV7-9 | CASSLGTGFIGGNQPQHF | TGTGCCAGCAGCCTCGGGACAGGGTTTATTGGCGGCAATCAGCCCCAGCATTTT
few | TRBJ2-7 | . | TRBV2 | CASRREAAYEQYF | TGTGCCAGCAGACGCGAGGCGGCCTACGAGCAGTACTTC
. | TRBJ2-5 | . | TRBV5-1 | CASSSGQPDRETQYF | TGCGCCAGCAGCTCCGGACAGCCAGACCGGGAGACCCAGTACTTC
. | TRBJ2-7 | TRBD1 | TRBV7-9 | CASSRDAGGRYEQYF | TGTGCCAGCAGCCGTGACGCAGGGGGCAGATACGAGCAGTACTTC
many | TRBJ1-5 | . | TRBV28 | CASSLDPSGNQPQHF | TGTGCCAGCAGTTTAGATCCTTCGGGCAATCAGCCCCAGCATTTT
. | TRBJ2-2 | . | TRBV5-1 | CASRPTSGPNTGELFF | TGCGCCAGCAGACCTACGTCGGGGCCGAACACCGGGGAGCTGTTTTTT